This T cell receptor beta chain was sequenced during a study of cytomegalovirus exposure and HLA in healthy donors. Clones were read by immunoSEQ multiplex PCR, and TCRdb kept only the in-frame ones, dropping some. Of 150,000 to 250,000 clones in the sample, around 80% are singletons; the top ten hold roughly 12%. The CDR3 sequence is 15 residues long. Germline CDR1 and CDR2: MDHEN and SYDVKM. V trimming: 5 bases; J trimming: 7 bases; junction bases outside the gene matches: 7. Study-wide results and limits: Most TCR sequences were rare, but some public TCRs occurred in many donors. The study labeled under 200 TCR beta chains cytomegalovirus-associated. In vitro work confirmed that three CMV-associated chains recognize CMV antigens.

For this clone: Its antigen remains unknown.

This TCR was recovered from a woman aged 25 to 39 in good health and CMV-seropositive. The source material was PBMCs. The V call is TRBV28, the J call TRBJ1-4, with 10 bases lining up with TRBD1. The CDR3 bases are TGTGCCAGCAGTCCCACGAGGGACAGGGGTGAAAAACTGTTTTTT. It encodes CASSPTRDRGEKLFF.